This T cell receptor beta chain was retrieved from a study of T cell responses to AZD1222 COVID-19 vaccine. Overall study findings and caveats: Seropositive status at baseline applied to only a handful of AZD1222 recipients. Donors were largely white British and mainly female; clonal diversity was possibly underestimated. Repertoires in all cases were sampled only once the peak T cell response had passed. Spike-specific TCR breadth rose after two AZD1222 doses, and depth rose as well.

TCRdb's copy holds only in-frame clones and misses some; the assay was immunoSEQ multiplex PCR. Its clone listing holds over 120,000 clones. Turning to this clone: The antigen is undetermined.

The CDR3 runs to 16 residues. CDR1 ENHRY and CDR2 SYGVKD come from the germline V gene. The V end was cut by 0 bases, the J end by 9 bases, with 15 bases between. The V gene is TRBV10-3, the J gene TRBJ1-6; perhaps TRBD1 as D (6 bases). The specimen sequenced was peripheral blood. The source of this sequence is an adult in good health. CDR3: CAISESLQGDGSPLHF. In DNA, the CDR3 is TGTGCCATCAGTGAGTCCCTACAGGGAGATGGTTCACCCCTCCACTTT.